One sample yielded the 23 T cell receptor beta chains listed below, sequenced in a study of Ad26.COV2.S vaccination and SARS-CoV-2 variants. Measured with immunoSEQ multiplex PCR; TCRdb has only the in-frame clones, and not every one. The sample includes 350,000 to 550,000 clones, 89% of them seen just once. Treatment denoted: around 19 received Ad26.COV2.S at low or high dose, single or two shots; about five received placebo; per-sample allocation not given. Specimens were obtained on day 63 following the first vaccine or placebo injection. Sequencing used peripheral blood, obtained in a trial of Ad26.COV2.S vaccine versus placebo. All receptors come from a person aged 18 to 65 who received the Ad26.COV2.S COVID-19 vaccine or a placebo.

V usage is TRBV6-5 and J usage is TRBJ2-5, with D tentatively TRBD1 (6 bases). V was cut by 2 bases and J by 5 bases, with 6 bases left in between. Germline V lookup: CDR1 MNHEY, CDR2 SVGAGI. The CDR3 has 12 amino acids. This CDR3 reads CASSYQGETQYF. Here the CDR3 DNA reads TGTGCCAGCAGTTACCAGGGGGAGACCCAGTACTTC.

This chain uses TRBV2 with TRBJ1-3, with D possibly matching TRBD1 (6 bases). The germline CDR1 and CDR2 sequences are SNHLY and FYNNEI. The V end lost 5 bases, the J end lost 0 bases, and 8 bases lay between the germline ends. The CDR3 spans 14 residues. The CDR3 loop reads CASSTGSSGNTIYF. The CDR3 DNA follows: TGTGCCAGCAGTACAGGGAGCTCTGGAAACACCATATATTTT. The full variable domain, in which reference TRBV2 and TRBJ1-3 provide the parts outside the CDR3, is EPEVTQTPSHQVTQMGQEVILRCVPISNHLYFYWYRQILGQKVEFLVSFYNNEISEKSEIFDDQFSVERPDGSNFTLKIRSTKLEDSAMYFCASSTGSSGNTIYFGEGSWLTVV.

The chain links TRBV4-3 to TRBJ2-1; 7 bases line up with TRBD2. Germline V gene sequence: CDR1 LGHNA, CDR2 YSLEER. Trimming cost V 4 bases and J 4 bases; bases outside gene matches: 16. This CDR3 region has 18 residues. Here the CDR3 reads CASSRRPPERGDYNEQFF. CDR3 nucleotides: TGCGCCAGCAGCCGTCGCCCCCCCGAGCGGGGAGATTACAATGAGCAGTTCTTC.

This CDR3 is CAWSVTGQGADNEQFF. The CDR3 DNA sequence: TGTGCCTGGAGTGTAACGGGTCAGGGGGCGGACAATGAGCAGTTCTTC. The J gene is TRBJ2-1, the V gene TRBV30; 8 bases align to TRBD1. The CDR3 length is 16 residues. V was pared by 0 bases and J by 5 bases, with 9 bases of the junction left unmatched. Germline V gene lookup returns CDR1 GTSNPN and CDR2 SVGIG (reference sequence).

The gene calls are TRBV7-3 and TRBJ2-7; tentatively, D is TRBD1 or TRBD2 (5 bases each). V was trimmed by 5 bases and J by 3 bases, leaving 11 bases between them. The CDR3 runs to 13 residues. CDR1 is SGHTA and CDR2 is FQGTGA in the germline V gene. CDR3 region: CASSIGTDYEQYF. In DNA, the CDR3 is TGTGCCAGCAGCATAGGGACGGACTACGAGCAGTACTTC.

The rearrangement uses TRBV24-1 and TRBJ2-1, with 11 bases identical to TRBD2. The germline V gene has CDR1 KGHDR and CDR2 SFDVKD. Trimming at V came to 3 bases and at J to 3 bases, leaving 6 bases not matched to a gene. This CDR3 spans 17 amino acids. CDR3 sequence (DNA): TGTGCCACCAGTGATCCATTGACTAGCGGGAACTACAATGAGCAGTTCTTC. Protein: CATSDPLTSGNYNEQFF.

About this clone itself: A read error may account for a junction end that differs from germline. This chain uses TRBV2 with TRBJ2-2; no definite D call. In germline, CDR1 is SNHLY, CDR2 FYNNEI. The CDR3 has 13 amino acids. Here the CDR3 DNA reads TGTGCCAGCAGCGAAGTCCCCACCGGGGAGCTGTTTTTT. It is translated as CASSEVPTGELFF.

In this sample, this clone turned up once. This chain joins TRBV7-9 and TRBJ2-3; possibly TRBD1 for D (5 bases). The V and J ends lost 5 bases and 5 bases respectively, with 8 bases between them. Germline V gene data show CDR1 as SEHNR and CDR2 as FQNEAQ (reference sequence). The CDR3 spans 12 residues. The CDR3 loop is CASSITGDTQYF. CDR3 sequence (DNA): TGTGCCAGCAGCATTACAGGAGATACGCAGTATTTT. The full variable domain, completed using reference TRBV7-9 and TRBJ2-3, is DTGVSQNPRHKITKRGQNVTFRCDPISEHNRLYWYRQTLGQGPEFLTYFQNEAQLEKSRLLSDRFSAERPKGSFSTLEIQRTEQGDSAMYLCASSITGDTQYFGPGTRLTVL.

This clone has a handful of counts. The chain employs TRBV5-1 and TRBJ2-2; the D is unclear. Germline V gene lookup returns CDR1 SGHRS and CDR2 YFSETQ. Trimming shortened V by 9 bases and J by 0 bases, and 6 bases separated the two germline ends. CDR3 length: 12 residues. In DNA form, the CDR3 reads TGCGCCATCGCGGCGAACACCGGGGAGCTGTTTTTT. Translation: CAIAANTGELFF.

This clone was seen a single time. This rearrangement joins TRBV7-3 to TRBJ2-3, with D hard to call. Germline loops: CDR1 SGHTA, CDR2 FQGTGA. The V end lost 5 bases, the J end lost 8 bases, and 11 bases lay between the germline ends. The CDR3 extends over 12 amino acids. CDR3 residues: CASSPGPGTQYF. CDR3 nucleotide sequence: TGTGCCAGCAGCCCCGGCCCGGGTACGCAGTATTTT. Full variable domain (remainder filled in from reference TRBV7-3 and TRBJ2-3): GAGVSQTPSNKVTEKGKYVELRCDPISGHTALYWYRQSLGQGPEFLIYFQGTGAADDSGLPNDRFFAVRPEGSVSTLKIQRTERGDSAVYLCASSPGPGTQYFGPGTRLTVL.

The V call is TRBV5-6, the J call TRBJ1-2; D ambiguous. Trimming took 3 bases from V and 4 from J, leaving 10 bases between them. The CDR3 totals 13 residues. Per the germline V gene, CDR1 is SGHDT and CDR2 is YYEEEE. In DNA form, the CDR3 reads TGTGCCAGCAGCTCGCCGGAGGGCTATGGCTACACCTTC. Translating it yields CASSSPEGYGYTF.

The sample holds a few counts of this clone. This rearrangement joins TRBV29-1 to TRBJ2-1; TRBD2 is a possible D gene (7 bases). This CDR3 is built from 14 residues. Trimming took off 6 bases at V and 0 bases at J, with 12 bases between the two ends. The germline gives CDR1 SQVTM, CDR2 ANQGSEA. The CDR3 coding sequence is TGCAGCGTCCCCCGGGGGGCCTCCTACAATGAGCAGTTCTTC. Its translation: CSVPRGASYNEQFF.

Here the CDR3 reads CASSFLAGGPADTQYF. The CDR3 DNA is TGTGCCAGCAGCTTTCTAGCGGGGGGGCCCGCAGATACGCAGTATTTT. V and J are TRBV7-9 and TRBJ2-3, with 12 nucleotides matching TRBD2. The V segment lost 3 bases and the J segment 4 bases; nucleotides outside the gene matches: 5. Germline CDR1 and CDR2: SEHNR and FQNEAQ (reference sequence). This CDR3 region has 16 residues. Full variable domain (remainder filled in from reference TRBV7-9 and TRBJ2-3): DTGVSQNPRHKITKRGQNVTFRCDPISEHNRLYWYRQTLGQGPEFLTYFQNEAQLEKSRLLSDRFSAERPKGSFSTLEIQRTEQGDSAMYLCASSFLAGGPADTQYFGPGTRLTVL.

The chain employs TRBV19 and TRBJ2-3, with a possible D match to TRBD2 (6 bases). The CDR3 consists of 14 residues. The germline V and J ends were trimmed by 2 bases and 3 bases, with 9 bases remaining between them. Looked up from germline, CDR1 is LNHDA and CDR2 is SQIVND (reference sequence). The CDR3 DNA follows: TGTGCCAGTAGTATACGTGGGAGGACAGATACGCAGTATTTT. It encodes CASSIRGRTDTQYF.

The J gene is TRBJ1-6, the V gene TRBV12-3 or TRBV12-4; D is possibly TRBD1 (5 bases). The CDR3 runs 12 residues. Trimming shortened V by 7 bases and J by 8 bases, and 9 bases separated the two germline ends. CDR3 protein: CASNLGDSPLHF. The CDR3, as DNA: TGTGCCAGCAACTTAGGGGATTCACCCCTCCACTTT.

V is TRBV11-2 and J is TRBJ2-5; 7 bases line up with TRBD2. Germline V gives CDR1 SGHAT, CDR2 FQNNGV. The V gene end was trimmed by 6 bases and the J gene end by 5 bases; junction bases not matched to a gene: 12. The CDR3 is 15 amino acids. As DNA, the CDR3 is TGTGCCAGCAGTCGGGTAGCGGGTTTGTATGAGACCCAGTACTTC. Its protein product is CASSRVAGLYETQYF.

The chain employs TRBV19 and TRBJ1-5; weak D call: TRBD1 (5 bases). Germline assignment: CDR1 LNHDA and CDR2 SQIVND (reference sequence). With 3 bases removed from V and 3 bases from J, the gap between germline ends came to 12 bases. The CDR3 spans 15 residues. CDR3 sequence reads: CASSMSGTYNQPQHF. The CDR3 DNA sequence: TGTGCCAGTAGTATGTCTGGGACCTACAATCAGCCCCAGCATTTT. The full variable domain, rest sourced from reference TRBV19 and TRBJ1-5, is DGGITQSPKYLFRKEGQNVTLSCEQNLNHDAMYWYRQDPGQGLRLIYYSQIVNDFQKGDIAEGYSVSREKKESFPLTVTSAQKNPTAFYLCASSMSGTYNQPQHFGDGTRLSIL.

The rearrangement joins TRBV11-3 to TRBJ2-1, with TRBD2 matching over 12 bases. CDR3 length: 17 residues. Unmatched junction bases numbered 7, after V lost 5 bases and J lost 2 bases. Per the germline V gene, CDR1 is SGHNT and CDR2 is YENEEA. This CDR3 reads CASSASSGRAAYNEQFF. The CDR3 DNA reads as TGTGCCAGCAGCGCTTCTAGCGGGAGGGCCGCCTACAATGAGCAGTTCTTC.

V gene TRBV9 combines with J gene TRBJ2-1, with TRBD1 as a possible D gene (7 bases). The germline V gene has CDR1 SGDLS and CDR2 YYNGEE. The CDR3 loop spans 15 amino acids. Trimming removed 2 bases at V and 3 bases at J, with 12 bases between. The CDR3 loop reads CASSVGGQLYNEQFF. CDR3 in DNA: TGTGCCAGCAGCGTGGGGGGACAGCTCTACAATGAGCAGTTCTTC.

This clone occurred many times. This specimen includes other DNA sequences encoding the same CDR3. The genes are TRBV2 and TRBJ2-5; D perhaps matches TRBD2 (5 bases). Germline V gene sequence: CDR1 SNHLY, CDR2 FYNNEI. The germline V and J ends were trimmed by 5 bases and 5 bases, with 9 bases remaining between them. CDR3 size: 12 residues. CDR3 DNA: TGTGCCAGCAGTCGGACGGGGGAGACCCAGTACTTC. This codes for CASSRTGETQYF.

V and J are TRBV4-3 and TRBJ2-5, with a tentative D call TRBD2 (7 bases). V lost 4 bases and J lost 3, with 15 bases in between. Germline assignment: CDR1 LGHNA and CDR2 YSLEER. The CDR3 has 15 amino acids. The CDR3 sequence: CASSRTGGSEETQYF. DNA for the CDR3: TGCGCCAGCAGCCGAACGGGGGGCTCGGAAGAGACCCAGTACTTC.

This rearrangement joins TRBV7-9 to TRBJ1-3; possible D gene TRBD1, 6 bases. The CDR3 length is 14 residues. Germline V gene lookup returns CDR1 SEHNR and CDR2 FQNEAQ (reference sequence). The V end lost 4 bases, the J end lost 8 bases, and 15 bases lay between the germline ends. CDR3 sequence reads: CASSYGQRRDTIYF. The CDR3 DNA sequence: TGTGCCAGCAGCTACGGACAGCGCCGAGACACCATATATTTT.

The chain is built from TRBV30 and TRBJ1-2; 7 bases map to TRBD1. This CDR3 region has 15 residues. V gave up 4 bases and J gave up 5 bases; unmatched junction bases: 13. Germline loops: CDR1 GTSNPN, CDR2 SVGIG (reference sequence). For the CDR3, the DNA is TGTGCCTGGATGCCCCCCGACAGGGCCGCATATGGCTACACCTTC. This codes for CAWMPPDRAAYGYTF.